The 26 T cell receptor beta chains listed next were all sequenced from one sample in a study of blood T cell repertoires in COVID-19. Assay: immunoSEQ multiplex PCR; the TCRdb copy retains only in-frame clones and omits some. The table lists some 370,000 clones, around 87% of them singletons. The sample consisted of peripheral blood. The receptors shown here come from a woman younger than 45 with COVID-19, enrolled during active disease.

The chain recombines TRBV30 with TRBJ1-1, with D possibly being TRBD1 (6 bases). Germline lookup yields CDR1 GTSNPN and CDR2 SVGIG (reference sequence). V was clipped by 7 bases and J by 3 bases, with 15 bases between them. The CDR3 spans 13 residues. The CDR3 DNA reads as TGTGCCTCCCCCGGGACAAGGGACACTGAAGCTTTCTTT. Its translation is CASPGTRDTEAFF.

The gene calls are TRBV7-3 and TRBJ2-1, with D perhaps TRBD1 (7 bases). Deletions cut 5 bases from V and 8 bases from J, with 16 bases between. Germline V CDR1 and CDR2: SGHTA, FQGTGA. CDR3 length: 14 residues. For the CDR3, the DNA is TGTGCCAGCAGCCCAGGGGGGAGGAGGTATGAGCAGTTCTTC. Residues: CASSPGGRRYEQFF.

V gene TRBV10-3 combines with J gene TRBJ2-3; D possibly corresponds to TRBD2 (5 bases). The V and J ends lost 3 bases and 4 bases respectively, with 8 bases between them. Germline V gene lookup returns CDR1 ENHRY and CDR2 SYGVKD. CDR3 length: 13 residues. CDR3: CAISELVADTQYF. The CDR3, as DNA: TGTGCCATCAGTGAACTAGTGGCAGATACGCAGTATTTT.

The sample holds one count of this clone. The rearrangement joins TRBV27 to TRBJ2-3, with TRBD1 matching 7 bases. Trimming cost V 5 bases and J 6 bases; bases outside gene matches: 8. Per the germline V gene, CDR1 is MNHEY and CDR2 is SMNVEV (reference sequence). The CDR3 runs 14 residues. The CDR3 bases are TGTGCCAGCAGTCGTGACAGGGTCTTGGATACGCAGTATTTT. Protein sequence: CASSRDRVLDTQYF.

The chain is built from TRBV7-3 and TRBJ2-2; D remains unclear. The CDR3 runs to 11 residues. V dropped 4 bases and J dropped 8 bases, with 5 bases sitting between them. Germline V gives CDR1 SGHTA, CDR2 FQGTGA. Here the CDR3 reads CASSSGGELFF. The CDR3 coding sequence is TGTGCCAGCAGCTCCGGGGGGGAGCTGTTTTTT.

This clone was counted ten times or more. This chain's CDR3 is CASSISGSDTGELFF. The CDR3, as DNA: TGTGCCAGCTCAATTAGCGGGAGCGACACCGGGGAGCTGTTTTTT. The chain employs TRBV6-4 and TRBJ2-2, with TRBD2 identical over 9 bases. The CDR3 spans 15 residues. J gave up 3 bases and V 8 bases, and 7 bases lay outside the gene matches. Germline V gives CDR1 MRHNA, CDR2 SNTAGT.

This clone was detected a few times. Sequence at one end of the junction differs from germline and may be a read error. This chain uses TRBV2 with TRBJ2-1; 11 bases align to TRBD2. The germline gives CDR1 SNHLY, CDR2 FYNNEI. This CDR3 region has 15 residues. This CDR3 reads CASTERLAGRGEQFF. The CDR3, as DNA: TGTGCCAGCACTGAACGACTAGCGGGACGGGGTGAGCAGTTCTTC.

This chain connects TRBV4-1 to TRBJ1-1; D remains ambiguous. This CDR3 region has 12 residues. Trimming stripped 3 bases from V and 11 bases from J, with 13 bases between. Germline loops: CDR1 MGHRA, CDR2 YSYEKL. The CDR3, as DNA: TGCGCCAGCAGCCAGGTCGGGCGGGTGGCTTTCTTT. Encoded protein: CASSQVGRVAFF.

This chain links TRBV18 with TRBJ2-4, with 7 bases fitting TRBD1. After removal of 5 bases from V and 1 base from J, the junction contained 2 bases not matched to a gene. CDR1 and CDR2 from the germline V gene are KGHSH and LQKENI. This CDR3 is 14 amino acids long. The CDR3: CASSEQGAKNIQYF. CDR3 bases: TGTGCCAGCTCAGAACAGGGGGCCAAAAACATTCAGTACTTC.

The chain is built from TRBV29-1 and TRBJ2-1, with TRBD2 matching 12 bases. The V and J ends lost 3 bases and 6 bases, in that order; junction bases with no gene match: 6. Germline lookup yields CDR1 SQVTM and CDR2 ANQGSEA. CDR3 size: 15 residues. For the CDR3, the DNA is TGCAGCGTTGACCCTAGCGGGAGGGCCTTCAATGAGCAGTTCTTC. Its translation: CSVDPSGRAFNEQFF.

The chain combines TRBV28 with TRBJ1-4, with D possibly matching TRBD1 (5 bases). Germline V CDR1 and CDR2: MDHEN, SYDVKM. The CDR3 is made up of 14 amino acids. V lost 7 bases, J lost 8 bases, and 17 bases lay in between. The CDR3 nucleotides are TGTGCCAGCATGAGTTCAGGGAATGGCGAAAAACTGTTTTTT. The encoded protein is CASMSSGNGEKLFF.

V usage is TRBV7-9 and J usage is TRBJ2-3; 7 nucleotides line up with TRBD2. With V trimmed by 1 base and J by 4 bases, 2 bases remained unmatched. Germline CDR1 and CDR2: SEHNR and FQNEAQ (reference sequence). This CDR3 contains 14 residues. The CDR3 DNA reads as TGTGCCAGCAGCTTAGGGGGAGGGGCAGATACGCAGTATTTT. Translation gives CASSLGGGADTQYF.

This clone was detected only once. The chain recombines TRBV7-2 with TRBJ2-1; TRBD2 is a possible D gene (5 bases). This CDR3 region has 15 residues. Germline values: CDR1 SGHTA, CDR2 FQGNSA. Trimming took 1 base from V and 4 from J, leaving 11 bases between them. The CDR3 here is CASSLEPSSYNEQFF. CDR3 bases: TGTGCCAGCAGCTTAGAGCCTAGCAGTTACAATGAGCAGTTCTTC.

This chain joins TRBV13 and TRBJ2-7, with D perhaps TRBD1 (5 bases). Trimming removed 2 bases at V and 4 bases at J, with 12 bases between. The germline CDR1 and CDR2 sequences are PRHDT and FYEKMQ (reference sequence). This CDR3 contains 14 residues. CDR3 protein: CASSLKQVTYEQYF. CDR3 DNA sequence: TGTGCCAGCAGCTTAAAACAGGTTACTTACGAGCAGTACTTC.

This clone was found once. The chain carries TRBV27 and TRBJ2-2; 9 bases map to TRBD2. Germline CDR1 MNHEY, CDR2 SMNVEV (reference sequence). Trimming at V came to 0 bases and at J to 7 bases, leaving 9 bases not matched to a gene. The CDR3 has 17 residues. The CDR3 loop reads CASSLSSSGRFSGELFF. CDR3 coding DNA: TGTGCCAGCAGTTTATCGAGCAGCGGGAGGTTCAGCGGGGAGCTGTTTTTT.

The V call is TRBV6-5, the J call TRBJ2-1, with 11 bases identical to TRBD2. The CDR3 extends over 14 amino acids. Germline loops: CDR1 MNHEY, CDR2 SVGAGI. V was pared by 6 bases and J by 8 bases, with 6 bases of the junction left unmatched. The chain's CDR3 is CASSATSGSYEQFF. The CDR3 bases are TGTGCCAGCAGCGCAACTAGCGGGAGCTATGAGCAGTTCTTC.

The chain uses TRBV4-3 and TRBJ1-1; TRBD1 aligns across 7 bases. Germline CDR1 reads LGHNA; CDR2 reads YSLEER. The CDR3 totals 13 residues. V was clipped by 0 bases and J by 8 bases; unmatched bases: 3. CDR3 sequence reads: CASSQDRDREAFF. Written as DNA, the CDR3 is TGCGCCAGCAGCCAAGATAGGGACAGAGAAGCTTTCTTT.

This sequence joins TRBV10-1 and TRBJ2-7; tentatively, D is TRBD1 (6 bases). Trimming left V 7 bases short and J 6 bases short, with 19 bases between. This CDR3 contains 14 residues. Germline V gene sequence: CDR1 WNHNN, CDR2 SYGVQD (reference sequence). The CDR3 DNA follows: TGCGCCAGCACGAGGGACATACGCGGCACCGAGCAGTACTTC. Its translation is CASTRDIRGTEQYF.

This chain connects TRBV3-1 (or the pseudogene TRBV3-2) to TRBJ2-1, with 11 bases lining up with TRBD2. Germline V gene data show CDR1 as LGHDT and CDR2 as YNNKEL (reference sequence). This CDR3 is 15 amino acids long. V was pared by 3 bases and J by 4 bases, with 2 bases of the junction left unmatched. CDR3 bases: TGTGCCAGCAGCCAGGCTAGCGGGAGGTACAATGAGCAGTTCTTC. It specifies CASSQASGRYNEQFF.

The chain uses TRBV7-8 and TRBJ1-2; D unresolved. Trimming pared 0 bases from V and 8 bases from J, leaving 13 bases between. Looked up from germline, CDR1 is SGHVS and CDR2 is FQNEAQ. The length of the CDR3 is 14 residues. CDR3: CASSLAEGARGYTF. Written as DNA, the CDR3 is TGTGCCAGCAGCTTAGCGGAAGGAGCGCGAGGCTACACCTTC.

This chain uses TRBV11-1 with TRBJ2-2; no clear D gene. The V end lost 4 bases, the J end lost 4 bases, and 4 bases lay between the germline ends. The CDR3 contains 12 residues. Per the germline V gene, CDR1 is SGHAT and CDR2 is FQDESV (reference sequence). For the CDR3, the DNA is TGTGCCAGCAGCTCAGGCACCGGGGAGCTGTTTTTT. Its translation: CASSSGTGELFF.

CDR3 sequence (DNA): TGTGCCAGCAGTGAAGCGCCGGGACAGGGCACAGATACGCAGTATTTT. Protein product: CASSEAPGQGTDTQYF. The J gene is TRBJ2-3, the V gene TRBV6-1; 8 positions match TRBD1. Germline CDR1 and CDR2: MNHNS and SASEGT. J gave up 1 base and V 0 bases, and 3 bases lay outside the gene matches. CDR3 length: 16 residues.

The rearrangement links TRBV30 to TRBJ1-6; D unresolved. Trimming took 1 base from V and 0 from J, leaving 10 bases between them. CDR1 and CDR2 from the germline V gene are GTSNPN and SVGIG (reference sequence). This CDR3 is 16 amino acids long. The CDR3 loop reads CAWSESGSSYNSPLHF. DNA for the CDR3: TGTGCCTGGAGTGAGAGCGGAAGCTCCTATAATTCACCCCTCCACTTT.

In nucleotides, the CDR3 is TGTGCCAGCAGCTTGGAGGGGGCGAGCTCCTACAATGAGCAGTTCTTC. Amino acid sequence: CASSLEGASSYNEQFF. The rearrangement uses TRBV5-6 and TRBJ2-1, with TRBD1 matching 7 bases. The junction had 3 bases not matched to a gene; V was cut back by 0 bases and J by 0 bases. The germline gives CDR1 SGHDT, CDR2 YYEEEE. The CDR3 is 16 amino acids.

The table lists this clone with many counts. The rearrangement links TRBV7-9 to TRBJ2-1, with D hard to call. V lost 2 bases and J lost 8, with 10 bases in between. Germline V CDR1 and CDR2: SEHNR, FQNEAQ (reference sequence). The CDR3 is made up of 13 amino acids. This chain's CDR3 is CASSLIVADEQFF. CDR3 sequence (DNA): TGTGCCAGCAGCTTAATAGTCGCGGATGAGCAGTTCTTC.

The gene calls are TRBV28 and TRBJ2-7; 7 bases are shared with TRBD2. The CDR3 is made up of 17 amino acids. Germline values: CDR1 MDHEN, CDR2 SYDVKM. J gave up 1 base and V 4 bases, and 13 bases lay outside the gene matches. The chain's CDR3 is CASSSRLAAGESYEQYF. The CDR3 nucleotides read TGTGCCAGCAGTTCCCGTCTGGCCGCGGGAGAGTCCTACGAGCAGTACTTC.